Included here is one TCR beta chain sequence, with context. Its target is not known. These data come from a study of shared clonotypes between healthy human individuals. Looked up from germline, CDR1 is SGHDT and CDR2 is YYEEEE. V was pared by 7 bases and J by 5 bases, with 8 bases of the junction left unmatched. The CDR3 has 13 residues. General study findings and limits: Non-shared clonotypes had lower generation probabilities than clonotypes shared by all four sorted-subset donors.

Naive CD8 cells comprised CD45RO-negative, CCR7-positively selected cells, excluding terminally differentiated effector memory CD45RA+ cells. Adult Caucasians living in Nashville, Tennessee made up all of the donors. The method was immunoSEQ multiplex PCR; TCRdb's version includes in-frame clones alone and lacks a portion of them. The sample shows about 2.1 million clones, 90% to 95% of them seen only once. Source material: naive CD8+ T cells from PBMCs. The origin of this receptor is a man aged 18 to 30 in good health. Some clones in this sample may be carry-over from other donors' samples. V and J are TRBV5-6 and TRBJ2-5, with 7 bases fitting TRBD1. DNA of the CDR3: TGTGCCAGCTGTAGGGGGCCCGGGGAGACCCAGTACTTC. It specifies CASCRGPGETQYF.